Listed here are 30 T cell receptor beta chains from one sample, sequenced in a study of vaccination and CD4 T cells after COVID-19. Treatment specified: approximately nine-day PBMC culture with coronavirus spike peptide pools or control peptides (ViraFEST assay). For these receptors, no antigen is known. Sequence data for DNA of cultured CD4+ T cells were generated by the Oncomine TCR Beta short-read assay. Each CDR3 protein gets one entry after TCRdb re-called the PCR reads with MiXCR. The table shows roughly 18,000 distinct CDR3 sequences, with just under 80% occurring only once. Sequences were derived from CD4+ T cells from blood, cultured in vitro, sampled after SARS-CoV-2 vaccination. The receptors were gathered from a human donor who received a COVID-19 vaccine.

This chain uses TRBV2 with TRBJ2-5; 9 bases agree with TRBD1. The CDR3 is 16 residues long. Trimming took 7 bases from V and 5 from J; bases not matched to a gene: 14. Germline CDR1 reads SNHLY; CDR2 reads FYNNEI. The CDR3 region has the DNA TGTGCCAGCACCAGCCGTTGGGGACAGGGACAGGAGACCCAGTACTTC. Translated: CASTSRWGQGQETQYF.

This rearrangement joins TRBV20-1 to TRBJ2-3; 9 bases align to TRBD2. In germline, CDR1 is DFQATT, CDR2 SNEGSKA (reference sequence). Germline trimming cut 0 bases from V and 5 bases from J; bases unmatched to any gene: 18. The CDR3 extends over 19 amino acids. DNA of the CDR3: TGCAGTGCTAGAGATCCCAGGAAAGGCGGGGGGGCCTCGGGAGATACGCAGTATTTT. This codes for CSARDPRKGGGASGDTQYF.

The chain uses TRBV6-4 and TRBJ2-3; 7 bases match TRBD1. V gave up 6 bases and J gave up 2 bases; unmatched junction bases: 5. CDR3 size: 14 residues. In germline, CDR1 is MRHNA, CDR2 SNTAGT. CDR3 sequence (DNA): TGTGCCAGCAGCCGGACAGGAACCACAGATACGCAGTATTTT. Protein product: CASSRTGTTDTQYF.

J is TRBJ2-7 and V is TRBV7-2, with TRBD2 as a possible D gene (6 bases). The CDR3 is 14 amino acids. Per the germline V gene, CDR1 is SGHTA and CDR2 is FQGNSA. The germline V and J ends were trimmed by 1 base and 4 bases, with 11 bases remaining between them. The CDR3 DNA follows: TGTGCCAGCAGCTTAGTCGGAGGGGAATACGAGCAGTACTTC. It codes for CASSLVGGEYEQYF.

The J gene is TRBJ2-7, the V gene TRBV7-8; 7 positions match TRBD1. The CDR3 covers 13 residues. Germline-derived CDR1 and CDR2 are SGHVS and FQNEAQ. V trimming: 4 bases; J trimming: 6 bases; junction bases outside the gene matches: 6. CDR3 sequence: CASSSLRGFEQYF. CDR3 bases: TGTGCCAGCAGCTCACTCAGGGGGTTCGAGCAGTACTTC.

The chain employs TRBV19 and TRBJ1-5; a possible D gene is TRBD1 (6 bases). Germline V lookup: CDR1 LNHDA, CDR2 SQIVND (reference sequence). Trimming took 6 bases from V and 7 from J, leaving 16 bases between them. The CDR3 is 14 residues long. The CDR3 spells CASSPRTAGQPQHF. CDR3 in DNA: TGTGCCAGTAGCCCGAGGACAGCTGGACAGCCCCAGCATTTT.

The chain links TRBV6-1 to TRBJ1-5, with D possibly being TRBD1 (5 bases). The CDR3 runs to 14 residues. Germline lookup yields CDR1 MNHNS and CDR2 SASEGT. With 6 bases removed from V and 3 bases from J, the gap between germline ends came to 12 bases. The CDR3 coding sequence is TGTGCCAGCAGCCAAGGACACATCAATCAGCCCCAGCATTTT. Protein sequence: CASSQGHINQPQHF.

The rearrangement joins TRBV15 to TRBJ2-5, with TRBD2 identical over 10 bases. In germline, CDR1 is LNHNV, CDR2 YYDKDF (reference sequence). V shed 5 bases and J 7 bases; nucleotides not matched to a gene: 10. CDR3 length equals 15 residues. This CDR3 is CATSPSGGPWGTQYF. Written as DNA, the CDR3 is TGTGCCACCAGCCCTAGCGGGGGCCCTTGGGGGACCCAGTACTTC.

This chain connects TRBV20-1 to TRBJ2-5; 12 bases fit TRBD1. Looked up from germline, CDR1 is DFQATT and CDR2 is SNEGSKA (reference sequence). The CDR3 length is 15 residues. J lost 5 bases, V lost 0 bases, and 4 bases had no gene match. The CDR3 sequence is CSARDGTGGLETQYF. The CDR3, as DNA: TGCAGTGCTAGAGATGGGACAGGGGGCCTGGAGACCCAGTACTTC.

This chain uses TRBV6-1 with TRBJ1-1; the D gene is possibly TRBD1 (5 bases). In germline, CDR1 is MNHNS, CDR2 SASEGT. The CDR3 extends over 14 amino acids. Trimming pared 2 bases from V and 5 bases from J, leaving 12 bases between. The CDR3 DNA is TGTGCCAGCAGTGAATCGGGGCGTCGGACTGAAGCTTTCTTT. It codes for CASSESGRRTEAFF.

This clonotype appeared a few times. The V gene is TRBV7-9, the J gene TRBJ1-2; 7 bases are shared with TRBD1. This CDR3 contains 14 residues. Germline V gene lookup returns CDR1 SEHNR and CDR2 FQNEAQ (reference sequence). V lost 5 bases and J lost 5; bases outside the gene matches: 8. The CDR3 sequence: CASSPQTGLYGYTF. CDR3 nucleotide sequence: TGTGCCAGCAGCCCCCAGACAGGGTTATATGGCTACACCTTC. Variable domain in full (rest from reference TRBV7-9 and TRBJ1-2): DTGVSQNPRHKITKRGQNVTFRCDPISEHNRLYWYRQTLGQGPEFLTYFQNEAQLEKSRLLSDRFSAERPKGSFSTLEIQRTEQGDSAMYLCASSPQTGLYGYTFGSGTRLTVV.

The chain employs TRBV30 and TRBJ2-5; the D gene is possibly TRBD2 (7 bases). Germline V gene lookup returns CDR1 GTSNPN and CDR2 SVGIG (reference sequence). The CDR3 is 14 amino acids. V lost 2 bases and J 5 bases, leaving 15 bases between the germline ends. CDR3 protein: CAWSRGGAMETQYF. The CDR3, as DNA: TGTGCCTGGAGTAGGGGGGGGGCGATGGAGACCCAGTACTTC. The full variable domain, rest sourced from reference TRBV30 and TRBJ2-5, is SQTIHQWPATLVQPVGSPLSLECTVEGTSNPNLYWYRQAAGRGLQLLFYSVGIGQISSEVPQNLSASRPQDRQFILSSKKLLLSDSGFYLCAWSRGGAMETQYFGPGTRLLVL.

The rearrangement joins TRBV19 to TRBJ1-5; 10 nucleotides line up with TRBD1. Trimming at V came to 3 bases and at J to 7 bases, leaving 6 bases not matched to a gene. The CDR3 has 15 amino acids. Germline assignment: CDR1 LNHDA and CDR2 SQIVND (reference sequence). CDR3 sequence (DNA): TGTGCCAGTAGTATGACAGGGGGCGCGCGGCAGCCCCAGCATTTT. This translates into CASSMTGGARQPQHF.

The chain joins TRBV2 to TRBJ1-1; D not resolved. This CDR3 region has 13 residues. The germline gives CDR1 SNHLY, CDR2 FYNNEI. The V end lost 6 bases, the J end lost 5 bases, and 13 bases lay between the germline ends. The CDR3 loop reads CASSALRETEAFF. CDR3 bases: TGTGCCAGCAGCGCTTTACGAGAGACTGAAGCTTTCTTT.

The J gene is TRBJ1-2, the V gene TRBV15; possible D gene TRBD1, 5 bases. The CDR3 is 16 residues long. V lost 1 base, J lost 7 bases, and 19 bases lay in between. The germline CDR1 and CDR2 sequences are LNHNV and YYDKDF (reference sequence). CDR3 region: CATSRVPAGPRGGYTF. The CDR3, as DNA: TGTGCCACCAGCAGAGTACCGGCGGGACCTCGGGGTGGCTACACCTTC.

This clonotype was counted between two and nine times. This rearrangement joins TRBV30 to TRBJ1-6; the D gene is possibly TRBD1 (6 bases). This CDR3 has 16 amino acids. Trimming left V 1 base short and J 6 bases short, with 16 bases between. CDR1 and CDR2 (germline): GTSNPN, SVGIG (reference sequence). CDR3: CAWSERSGVGNSPLHF. Here the CDR3 DNA reads TGTGCCTGGAGTGAACGTTCAGGGGTCGGTAATTCACCCCTCCACTTT.

The rearrangement joins TRBV20-1 to TRBJ2-2; no firm D call. The CDR3 sequence is 13 residues long. Trimming took off 3 bases at V and 6 bases at J, with 11 bases between the two ends. Germline lookup yields CDR1 DFQATT and CDR2 SNEGSKA (reference sequence). CDR3 loop: CSARGMSSGELFF. CDR3 coding DNA: TGCAGTGCTAGGGGGATGTCGTCCGGGGAGCTGTTTTTT.

CDR3 sequence reads: CASSFRGSSYEQYF. In nucleotides, the CDR3 is TGTGCCAGCAGCTTCCGGGGATCCTCCTACGAGCAGTACTTC. The V and J genes are TRBV7-8 and TRBJ2-7; perhaps TRBD2 as D (5 bases). The ends were cut back, 3 bases at V and 0 bases at J, with 9 bases in the middle. Germline lookup yields CDR1 SGHVS and CDR2 FQNEAQ. This CDR3 contains 14 residues.

This chain uses TRBV7-2 with TRBJ2-2; maybe TRBD1 (6 bases). The CDR3 runs 17 residues. Germline CDR1 and CDR2: SGHTA and FQGNSA. V was pared by 6 bases and J by 6 bases, with 23 bases between. The DNA for the CDR3 is TGTGCCAGCAGTTTCCCCTTAGGGACAACCTGGGCCGGGGAGCTGTTTTTT. Amino acid sequence: CASSFPLGTTWAGELFF.

The chain employs TRBV20-1 and TRBJ1-2; D gene uncertain. The CDR3 runs to 13 residues. The germline CDR1 and CDR2 sequences are DFQATT and SNEGSKA (reference sequence). Trimming removed 3 bases from V and 6 bases from J, with 14 bases in between. This CDR3 reads CSASRQVEHGYTF. CDR3 nucleotide sequence: TGCAGTGCTAGTCGGCAGGTCGAACATGGCTACACCTTC.

The chain recombines TRBV20-1 with TRBJ2-5; 12 bases fit TRBD2. The V gene's germline CDR1 is DFQATT and CDR2 SNEGSKA (reference sequence). The CDR3 consists of 18 residues. V shed 1 base, J shed 0 bases, and the junction held 9 bases outside the gene matches. The CDR3 spells CSARGLAGAYEYQETQYF. The CDR3 DNA sequence: TGCAGTGCTAGAGGACTAGCGGGGGCCTATGAGTACCAAGAGACCCAGTACTTC.

J is TRBJ2-5 and V is TRBV4-1, with 10 positions matching TRBD1. This CDR3 has 12 amino acids. Germline V gene data show CDR1 as MGHRA and CDR2 as YSYEKL. The V gene end was trimmed by 7 bases and the J gene end by 5 bases; junction bases not matched to a gene: 1. CDR3 in DNA: TGCGCCAGCATGGGACAGGGGGAGACCCAGTACTTC. This codes for CASMGQGETQYF.

This sequence joins TRBV7-2 and TRBJ2-5; D is uncertain. The CDR3 extends over 13 amino acids. The germline CDR1 and CDR2 sequences are SGHTA and FQGNSA. The V and J ends lost 5 bases and 4 bases respectively, with 11 bases between them. The CDR3 DNA sequence: TGTGCCAGCAGCCCCTTTCGCGGAGAGACCCAGTACTTC. Its translation: CASSPFRGETQYF.

This clonotype is categorized as medium-sized. The chain links TRBV7-8 to TRBJ2-1, with 10 bases lining up with TRBD2. The CDR3 contains 16 residues. Germline-derived CDR1 and CDR2 are SGHVS and FQNEAQ. V shed 7 bases, J shed 2 bases, and the junction held 8 bases outside the gene matches. CDR3 protein: CASTSKSGGAYNEQFF. In DNA form, the CDR3 reads TGTGCCAGCACCTCCAAAAGCGGGGGGGCCTACAATGAGCAGTTCTTC.

The V gene is TRBV12-3 or TRBV12-4, the J gene TRBJ1-2; 7 bases match TRBD1. Germline trimming cut 7 bases from V and 6 bases from J; bases unmatched to any gene: 11. The CDR3 is 14 residues long. This CDR3 reads CASKSQGFGNGYTF. CDR3 DNA: TGTGCCAGCAAGTCACAGGGGTTTGGCAATGGCTACACCTTC.

J is TRBJ1-5 and V is TRBV19, with D unclear. The V end lost 6 bases, the J end lost 0 bases, and 15 bases lay between the germline ends. This CDR3 has 16 residues. Germline CDR1 reads LNHDA; CDR2 reads SQIVND (reference sequence). The CDR3 sequence: CASRTMAPYSNQPQHF. In nucleotides, the CDR3 is TGTGCCAGTAGAACAATGGCCCCGTATAGCAATCAGCCCCAGCATTTT.

This chain joins TRBV6-1 and TRBJ1-6; perhaps TRBD1 as D (5 bases). This CDR3 is 13 amino acids long. Germline-derived CDR1 and CDR2 are MNHNS and SASEGT. Between the trimmed V and J ends, which lost 7 bases and 6 bases, there was a span of 10 bases. The CDR3 here is CASTRAGNSPLHF. DNA for the CDR3: TGTGCCAGCACCAGGGCGGGTAATTCACCCCTCCACTTT.

J is TRBJ1-2 and V is TRBV19; maybe TRBD1 (6 bases). V was cut by 8 bases and J by 5 bases, with 18 bases left in between. This CDR3 has 14 amino acids. In germline, CDR1 is LNHDA, CDR2 SQIVND (reference sequence). This CDR3 is CASGRIQGHYGYTF. The CDR3 DNA sequence: TGTGCCAGTGGAAGAATACAGGGTCATTATGGCTACACCTTC.

The rearrangement uses TRBV7-9 and TRBJ1-5, with no clear D. The CDR3 consists of 13 residues. CDR1 is SEHNR and CDR2 is FQNEAQ in the germline V gene (reference sequence). Trimming removed 6 bases from V and 2 bases from J, with 8 bases in between. The CDR3 region is CASSFEGNQPQHF. The CDR3 DNA follows: TGTGCCAGCAGTTTCGAGGGCAATCAGCCCCAGCATTTT.

The V and J genes are TRBV15 and TRBJ2-5; D is perhaps TRBD2 (6 bases). The CDR3 runs 13 residues. Trimming cost V 5 bases and J 4 bases, with 11 bases left between them. Germline V gene lookup returns CDR1 LNHNV and CDR2 YYDKDF (reference sequence). CDR3 region: CATSEGRRETQYF. Written as DNA, the CDR3 is TGTGCCACCAGCGAAGGGAGGCGAGAGACCCAGTACTTC.